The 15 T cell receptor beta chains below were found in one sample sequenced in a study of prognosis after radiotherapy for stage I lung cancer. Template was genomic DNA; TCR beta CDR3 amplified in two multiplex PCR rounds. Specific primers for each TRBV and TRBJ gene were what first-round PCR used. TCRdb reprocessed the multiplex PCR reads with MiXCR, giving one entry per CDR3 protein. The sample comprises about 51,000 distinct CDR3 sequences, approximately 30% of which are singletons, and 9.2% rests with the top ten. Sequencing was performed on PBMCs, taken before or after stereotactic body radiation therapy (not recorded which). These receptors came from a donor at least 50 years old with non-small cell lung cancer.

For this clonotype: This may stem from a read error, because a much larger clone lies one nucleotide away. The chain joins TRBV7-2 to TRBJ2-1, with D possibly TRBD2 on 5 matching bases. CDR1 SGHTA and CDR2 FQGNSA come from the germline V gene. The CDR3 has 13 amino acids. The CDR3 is CDSSASSSHEQFF. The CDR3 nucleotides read TGTGACAGCAGCGCGTCTAGCTCCCATGAGCAGTTCTTC.

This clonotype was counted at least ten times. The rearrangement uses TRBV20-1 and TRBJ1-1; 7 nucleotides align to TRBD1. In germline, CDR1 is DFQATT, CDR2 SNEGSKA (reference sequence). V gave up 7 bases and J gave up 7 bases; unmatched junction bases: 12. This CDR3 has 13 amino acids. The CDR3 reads CSGPGQRFYEAFF. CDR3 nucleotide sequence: TGCAGTGGCCCGGGACAGCGGTTTTATGAAGCTTTCTTT.

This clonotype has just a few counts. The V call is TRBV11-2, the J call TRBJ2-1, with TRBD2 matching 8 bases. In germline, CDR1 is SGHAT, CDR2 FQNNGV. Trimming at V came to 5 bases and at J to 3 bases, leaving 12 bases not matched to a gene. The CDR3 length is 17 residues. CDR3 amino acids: CASSPRGGREVYNEQFF. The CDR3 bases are TGTGCCAGCAGCCCCCGAGGGGGGCGGGAGGTCTACAATGAGCAGTTCTTC. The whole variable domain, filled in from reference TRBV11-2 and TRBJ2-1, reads EAGVAQSPRYKIIEKRQSVAFWCNPISGHATLYWYQQILGQGPKLLIQFQNNGVVDDSQLPKDRFSAERLKGVDSTLKIQPAKLEDSAVYLCASSPRGGREVYNEQFFGPGTRLTVL.

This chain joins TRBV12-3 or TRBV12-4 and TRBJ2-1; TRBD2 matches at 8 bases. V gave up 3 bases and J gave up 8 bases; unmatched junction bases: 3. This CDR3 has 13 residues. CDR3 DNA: TGTGCCAGCAGTTTCCCGGGACTAGATGAGCAGTTCTTC. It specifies CASSFPGLDEQFF.

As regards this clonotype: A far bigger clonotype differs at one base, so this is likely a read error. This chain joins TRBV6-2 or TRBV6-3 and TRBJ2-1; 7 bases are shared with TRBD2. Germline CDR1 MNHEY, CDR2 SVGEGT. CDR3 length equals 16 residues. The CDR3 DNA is TGTGCCAGCAGTTACTCGAGCCAGCGGGGAAACAATGAGCATTTCTTC. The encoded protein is CASSYSSQRGNNEHFF.

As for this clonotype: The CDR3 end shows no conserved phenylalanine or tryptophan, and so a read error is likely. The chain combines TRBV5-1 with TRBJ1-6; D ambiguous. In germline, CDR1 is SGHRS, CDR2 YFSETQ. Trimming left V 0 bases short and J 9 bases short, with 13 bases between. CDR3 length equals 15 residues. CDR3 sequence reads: CASSLDTGYRSPLHV. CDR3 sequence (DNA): TGCGCCAGCAGCTTGGACACGGGTTATCGTTCACCCCTCCACGTT.

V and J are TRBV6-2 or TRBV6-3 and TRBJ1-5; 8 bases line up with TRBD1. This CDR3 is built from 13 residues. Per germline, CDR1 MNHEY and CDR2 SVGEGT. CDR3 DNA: TGTGTCACCAGACAGGGGAGCAATCAGCCCCAGCATTTT. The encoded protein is CVTRQGSNQPQHF.

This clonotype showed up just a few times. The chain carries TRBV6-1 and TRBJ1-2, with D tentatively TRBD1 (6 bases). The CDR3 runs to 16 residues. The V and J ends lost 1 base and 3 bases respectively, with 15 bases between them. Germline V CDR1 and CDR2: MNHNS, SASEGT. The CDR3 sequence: CASSEGGAGRYYGYTF. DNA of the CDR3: TGTGCCAGCAGTGAAGGGGGGGCAGGGCGCTACTATGGCTACACCTTC.

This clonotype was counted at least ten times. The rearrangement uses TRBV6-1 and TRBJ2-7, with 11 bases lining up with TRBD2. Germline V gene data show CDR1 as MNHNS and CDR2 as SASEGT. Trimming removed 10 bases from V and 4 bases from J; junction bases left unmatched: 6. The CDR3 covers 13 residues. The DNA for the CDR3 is TGTGCCACCCGGGGACTAGCGGTTTACGAGCAGTACTTC. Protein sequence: CATRGLAVYEQYF.

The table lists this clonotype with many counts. CDR3 protein: CASSSQGAYEQYF. The CDR3 DNA sequence: TGTGCCAGCAGCTCACAGGGGGCCTACGAGCAGTACTTC. V is TRBV7-2 and J is TRBJ2-7; 8 bases match TRBD1. The V and J ends lost 4 bases and 2 bases, in that order; junction bases with no gene match: 1. CDR1 SGHTA and CDR2 FQGNSA come from the germline V gene. This CDR3 has 13 amino acids.

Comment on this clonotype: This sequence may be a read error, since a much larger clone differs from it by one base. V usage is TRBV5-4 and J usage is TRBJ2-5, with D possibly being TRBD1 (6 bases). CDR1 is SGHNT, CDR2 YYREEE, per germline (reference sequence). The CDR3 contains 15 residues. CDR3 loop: CASSPSPDRQENQYF. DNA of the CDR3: TGTGCCAGCAGCCCTAGCCCGGACAGACAAGAGAACCAGTACTTC.

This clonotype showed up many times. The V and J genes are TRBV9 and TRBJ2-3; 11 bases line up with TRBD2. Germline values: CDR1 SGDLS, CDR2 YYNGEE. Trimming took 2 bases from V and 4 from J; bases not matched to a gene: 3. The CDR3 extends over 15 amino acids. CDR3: CASSVLAGGADTQYF. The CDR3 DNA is TGTGCCAGCAGCGTCCTAGCGGGAGGTGCAGATACGCAGTATTTT.

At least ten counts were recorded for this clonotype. CDR3 sequence: CASSSFLREGGNEQFF. DNA of the CDR3: TGTGCCAGCAGTTCCTTCCTCCGGGAGGGGGGCAATGAGCAGTTCTTC. The chain links TRBV27 to TRBJ2-1, with 8 bases that match TRBD2. V lost 4 bases to trimming and J lost 6 bases; unmatched junction nucleotides: 11. The CDR3 spans 16 residues. Germline CDR1 reads MNHEY; CDR2 reads SMNVEV (reference sequence).

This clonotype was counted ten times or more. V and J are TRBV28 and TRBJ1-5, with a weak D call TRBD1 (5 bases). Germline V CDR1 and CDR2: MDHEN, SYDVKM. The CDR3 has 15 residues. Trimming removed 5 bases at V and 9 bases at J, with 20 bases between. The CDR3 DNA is TGTGCCAGCAGTCCTCCGCGGATGGGGCGACGGCCCCAGCATTTT. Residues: CASSPPRMGRRPQHF.

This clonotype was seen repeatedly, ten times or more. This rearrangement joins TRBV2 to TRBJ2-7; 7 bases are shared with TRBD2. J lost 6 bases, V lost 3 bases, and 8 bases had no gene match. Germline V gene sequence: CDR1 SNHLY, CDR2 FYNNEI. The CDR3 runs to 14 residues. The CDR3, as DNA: TGTGCCAGCAGTGATCCGGGAGGAGGTTTCGAGCAGTACTTC. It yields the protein CASSDPGGGFEQYF.